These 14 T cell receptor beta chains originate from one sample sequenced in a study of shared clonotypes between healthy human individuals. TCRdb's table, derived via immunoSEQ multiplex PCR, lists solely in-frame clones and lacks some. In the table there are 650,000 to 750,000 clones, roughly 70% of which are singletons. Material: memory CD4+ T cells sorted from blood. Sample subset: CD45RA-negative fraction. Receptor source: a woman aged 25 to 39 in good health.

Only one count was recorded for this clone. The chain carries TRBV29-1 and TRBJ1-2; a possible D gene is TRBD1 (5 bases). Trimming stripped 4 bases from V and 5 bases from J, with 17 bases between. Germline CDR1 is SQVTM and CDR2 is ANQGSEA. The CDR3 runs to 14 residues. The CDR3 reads CSVVFRGDDYGYTF. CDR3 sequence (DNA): TGCAGCGTTGTATTTCGAGGGGATGATTATGGCTACACCTTC.

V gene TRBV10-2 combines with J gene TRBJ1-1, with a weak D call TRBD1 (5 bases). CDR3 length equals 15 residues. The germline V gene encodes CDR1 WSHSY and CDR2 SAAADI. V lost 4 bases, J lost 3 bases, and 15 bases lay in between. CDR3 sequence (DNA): TGCGCCAGCAGTGTAGGGGCACCAGGATACACTGAAGCTTTCTTT. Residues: CASSVGAPGYTEAFF.

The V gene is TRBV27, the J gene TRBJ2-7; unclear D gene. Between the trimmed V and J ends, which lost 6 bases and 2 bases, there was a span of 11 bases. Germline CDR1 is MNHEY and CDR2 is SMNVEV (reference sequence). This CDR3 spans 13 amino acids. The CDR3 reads CASSTIDTYEQYF. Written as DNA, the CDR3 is TGTGCCAGCAGCACCATCGATACCTACGAGCAGTACTTC.

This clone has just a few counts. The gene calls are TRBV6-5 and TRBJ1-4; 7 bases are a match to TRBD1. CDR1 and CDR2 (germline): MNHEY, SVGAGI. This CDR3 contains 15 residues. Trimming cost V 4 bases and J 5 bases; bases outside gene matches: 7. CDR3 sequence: CASSWIGGGNEKLFF. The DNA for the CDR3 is TGTGCCAGCAGTTGGATAGGGGGCGGAAATGAAAAACTGTTTTTT.

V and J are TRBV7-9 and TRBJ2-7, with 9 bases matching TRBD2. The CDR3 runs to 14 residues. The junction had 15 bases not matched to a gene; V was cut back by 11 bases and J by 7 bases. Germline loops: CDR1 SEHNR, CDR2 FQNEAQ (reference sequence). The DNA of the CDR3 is TGTGCCTACCGAAGGGCTAGCGGGGCAGGGGAGCAGTACTTC. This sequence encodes CAYRRASGAGEQYF. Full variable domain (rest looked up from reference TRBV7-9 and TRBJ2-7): DTGVSQNPRHKITKRGQNVTFRCDPISEHNRLYWYRQTLGQGPEFLTYFQNEAQLEKSRLLSDRFSAERPKGSFSTLEIQRTEQGDSAMYLCAYRRASGAGEQYFGPGTRLTVT.

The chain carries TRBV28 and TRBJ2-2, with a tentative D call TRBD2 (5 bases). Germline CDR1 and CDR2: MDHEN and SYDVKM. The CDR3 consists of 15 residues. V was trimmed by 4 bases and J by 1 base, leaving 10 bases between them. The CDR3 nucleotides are TGTGCCAGCAGTTCCCGGGATTGGAACACCGGGGAGCTGTTTTTT. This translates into CASSSRDWNTGELFF.

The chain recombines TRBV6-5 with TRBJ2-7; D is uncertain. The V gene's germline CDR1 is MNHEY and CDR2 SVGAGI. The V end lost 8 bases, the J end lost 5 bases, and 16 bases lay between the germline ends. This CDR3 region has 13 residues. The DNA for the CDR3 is TGTGCCAGCTCAACTGGGTGGGCCGACGAGCAGTACTTC. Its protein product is CASSTGWADEQYF.

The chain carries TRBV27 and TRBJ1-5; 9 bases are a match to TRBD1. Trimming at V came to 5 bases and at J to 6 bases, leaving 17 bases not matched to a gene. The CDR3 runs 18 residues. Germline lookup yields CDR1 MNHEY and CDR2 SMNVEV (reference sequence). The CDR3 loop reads CASSPSGTGNGGRQPQHF. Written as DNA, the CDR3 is TGTGCCAGCAGTCCTTCCGGGACAGGGAACGGAGGGCGTCAGCCCCAGCATTTT.

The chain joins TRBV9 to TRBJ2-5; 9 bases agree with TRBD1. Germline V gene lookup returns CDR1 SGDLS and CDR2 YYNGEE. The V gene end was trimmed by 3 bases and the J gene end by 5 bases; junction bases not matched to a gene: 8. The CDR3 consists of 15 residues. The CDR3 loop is CASSANTGGRETQYF. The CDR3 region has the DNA TGTGCCAGCAGCGCAAACACAGGGGGCCGGGAGACCCAGTACTTC.

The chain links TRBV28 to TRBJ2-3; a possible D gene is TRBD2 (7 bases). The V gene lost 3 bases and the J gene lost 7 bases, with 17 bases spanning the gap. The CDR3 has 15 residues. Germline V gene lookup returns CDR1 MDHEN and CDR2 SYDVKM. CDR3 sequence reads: CASSFRGGGLNTQYF. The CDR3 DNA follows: TGTGCCAGCAGTTTTCGAGGGGGGGGTTTAAATACGCAGTATTTT.

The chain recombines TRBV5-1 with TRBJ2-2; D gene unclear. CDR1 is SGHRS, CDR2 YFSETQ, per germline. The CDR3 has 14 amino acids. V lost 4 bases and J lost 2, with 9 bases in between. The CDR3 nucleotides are TGCGCCAGCAGCCCACCAAGCAACACCGGGGAGCTGTTTTTT. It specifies CASSPPSNTGELFF. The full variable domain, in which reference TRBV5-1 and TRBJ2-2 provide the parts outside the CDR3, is KAGVTQTPRYLIKTRGQQVTLSCSPISGHRSVSWYQQTPGQGLQFLFEYFSETQRNKGNFPGRFSGRQFSNSRSEMNVSTLELGDSALYLCASSPPSNTGELFFGEGSRLTVL.

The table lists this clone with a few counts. The CDR3 DNA reads TGTGCCAGCAGCTTAAGATCAGCCACAGATACGCAGTATTTT. Amino acids: CASSLRSATDTQYF. V gene TRBV7-6 combines with J gene TRBJ2-3; D remains unclear. With 2 bases removed from V and 2 bases from J, the gap between germline ends came to 8 bases. Per the germline V gene, CDR1 is SGHVS and CDR2 is FNYEAQ. The CDR3 length is 14 residues.

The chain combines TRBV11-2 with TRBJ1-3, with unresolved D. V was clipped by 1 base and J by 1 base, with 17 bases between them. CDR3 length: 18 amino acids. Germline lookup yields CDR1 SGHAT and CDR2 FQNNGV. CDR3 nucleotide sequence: TGTGCCAGCAGCTTAGGGTATTTCGAACTATCTTCTGGAAACACCATATATTTT. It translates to CASSLGYFELSSGNTIYF.

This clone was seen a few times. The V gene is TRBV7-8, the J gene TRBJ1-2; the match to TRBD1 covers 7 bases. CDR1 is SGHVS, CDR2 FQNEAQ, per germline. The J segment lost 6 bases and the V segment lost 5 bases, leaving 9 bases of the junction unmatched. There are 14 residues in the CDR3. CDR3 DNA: TGTGCCAGCAGCGAAGAGGACAGGATGAATGGCTACACCTTC. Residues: CASSEEDRMNGYTF.